A selection of T cell receptor beta chains follows, all from one sample in a study of blood T cells in healthy people across ages. A single record per CDR3 protein comes from TCRdb applying MiXCR to the 5' RACE reads. The sample gives over 700,000 distinct CDR3 sequences, about 25% of which show up once; roughly 9% is in the top ten. The same sample was also used in a study of T cells of mothers and their children.

The sequencing sample was made of blood. These receptor sequences come from a boy younger than 18 in good health. CDR3s include the opening cysteine and the closing phenylalanine or tryptophan. Each record gives: D gene, J gene, clone size, V gene, CDR3 DNA, CDR3 protein. D genes are given only for firm matches. Only some rows state a clone size, as once, few, many or a class for expanded clones.

>TRBD2|TRBJ2-1|NA|TRBV29-1
TGCAGCGTTGGAGGACTAGCGGGGGTCAATGAGCAGTTCTTC
CSVGGLAGVNEQFF
>NA|TRBJ2-5|NA|TRBV10-3
TGTGCCATCAGTGCTGCAGGGGTAGAGACCCAGTACTTC
CAISAAGVETQYF
>NA|TRBJ2-1|NA|TRBV5-5
TGTGCCAGCAGCCGGGACTTCCTATATATCTACAATGAGCAGTTCTTC
CASSRDFLYIYNEQFF
>NA|TRBJ2-2|NA|TRBV29-1
TGCAGCGTTGAGGCGGGACACACCGGGGAGCTGTTTTTT
CSVEAGHTGELFF
>NA|TRBJ1-3|NA|TRBV20-1
TGCAGTGCTAGAGACCCGACCGTGGTCTCTGGAAACACCATATATTTT
CSARDPTVVSGNTIYF
>NA|TRBJ1-5|NA|TRBV27
TGTGCCAGCAGTTTAATAGGGGGCAATCAGCCCCAGCATTTT
CASSLIGGNQPQHF
>TRBD1|TRBJ1-1|few|TRBV15
TGTGCCACCAGCAGAGATCAGTGGACAGGGTGGACTGAAGCTTTCTTT
CATSRDQWTGWTEAFF
>NA|TRBJ2-7|NA|TRBV12-3/TRBV12-4
TGTGCCAGCAGTTCCTCAAACAGGGCCTCCTACGAGCAGTACTTC
CASSSSNRASYEQYF
>NA|TRBJ2-2|NA|TRBV5-6
TGTGCCAGCAGCTATGATCTCTGGGGGGCCGGGGAGCTGTTTTTT
CASSYDLWGAGELFF
>NA|TRBJ1-5|once|TRBV15
TGTGCCACCAGCAGAGATTCGGGACAGCCCCAGCATTTT
CATSRDSGQPQHF
>NA|TRBJ2-5|few|TRBV7-2
TGTGCCAGCAGCTTCAGCCTGGGCGAGACCCAGTACTTC
CASSFSLGETQYF
>NA|TRBJ2-1|few|TRBV29-1
TGCAGCGTTAGCTATCGGAGCCTCCAGGGGGGGGAGCAGTTCTTC
CSVSYRSLQGGEQFF